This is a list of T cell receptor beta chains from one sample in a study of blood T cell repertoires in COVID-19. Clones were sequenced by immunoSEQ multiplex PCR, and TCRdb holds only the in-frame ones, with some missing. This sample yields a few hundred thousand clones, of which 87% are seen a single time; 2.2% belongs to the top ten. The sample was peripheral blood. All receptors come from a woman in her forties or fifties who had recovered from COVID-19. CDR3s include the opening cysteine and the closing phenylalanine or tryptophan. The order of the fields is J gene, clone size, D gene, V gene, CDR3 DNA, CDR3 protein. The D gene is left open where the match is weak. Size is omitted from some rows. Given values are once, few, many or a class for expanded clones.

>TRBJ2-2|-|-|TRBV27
TGTGCCAGCAGTTCGACTCCTACGGAGCTGTTTTTT
CASSSTPTELFF
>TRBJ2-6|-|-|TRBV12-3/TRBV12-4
TGTGCCAGCAGGAGGGCTGGGGCCAACGTCCTGACTTTC
CASRRAGANVLTF
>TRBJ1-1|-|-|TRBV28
TGTGCCAGCAGCTCAGGGGTAACTGAAGCTTTCTTT
CASSSGVTEAFF
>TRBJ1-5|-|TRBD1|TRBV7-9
TGTGCCAGCAGTTTCACCCCCGGGACAGGGGAAGTTGATCAGCCCCAGCATTTT
CASSFTPGTGEVDQPQHF
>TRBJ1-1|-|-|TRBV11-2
TGTGCCAGCAGCTTAGTCGGGGTGAGAGTGAACACTGAAGCTTTCTTT
CASSLVGVRVNTEAFF
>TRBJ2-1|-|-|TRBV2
TGTGCCAGCAGTGAATGGGCCAATGAGCAGTTCTTC
CASSEWANEQFF
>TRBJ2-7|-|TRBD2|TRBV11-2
TGTGCCAGCAGCTCACAAACTAGCGGACCAACAAAGTACTCCTACGAGCAGTACTTC
CASSSQTSGPTKYSYEQYF
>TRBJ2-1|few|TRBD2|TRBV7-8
TGTGCCAGCAGGGATAGCGGGAGCTCCTACAATGAGCAGTTCTTC
CASRDSGSSYNEQFF
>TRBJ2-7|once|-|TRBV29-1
TGCAGCGTAGACACAGGGGACTCCCCCTACGAGCAGTACTTC
CSVDTGDSPYEQYF
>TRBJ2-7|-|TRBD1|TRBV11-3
TGTGCCAGCAGCTTCCGACAGGGGACCCTCATCGTAGTGCAGTACTTC
CASSFRQGTLIVVQYF
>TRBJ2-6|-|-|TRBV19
TGTGCCAGTAGTATGGAAAGGGGATCTGGGGCCAACGTCCTGACTTTC
CASSMERGSGANVLTF
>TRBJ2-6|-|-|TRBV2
TGTGCCAGCAGTGAAGCGTTAGGGGTCGGATCTGGGGCCAACGTCCTGACTTTC
CASSEALGVGSGANVLTF
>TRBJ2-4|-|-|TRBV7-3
TGTGCCAGCAGCCCAGGGCGGGGACGGTCCAACATTCAGTACTTC
CASSPGRGRSNIQYF
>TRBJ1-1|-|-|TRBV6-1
TGTGCCAGCAGTGAATTGGGGGCGCAGAACACTGAAGCTTTCTTT
CASSELGAQNTEAFF
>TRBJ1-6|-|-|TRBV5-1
TGCGCCAGCAGCTTGGATGGGGCGAGGAATTCACCCCTCCACTTT
CASSLDGARNSPLHF
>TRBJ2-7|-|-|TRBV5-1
TGCGCCAGCAGCTTGGAGGCGGCTAGCGTATCCTACGAGCAGTACTTC
CASSLEAASVSYEQYF
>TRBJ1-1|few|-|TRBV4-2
TGTGCCAGCAGCCAAGAACAGTTTTCTTTCCGAGCTTTCTTT
CASSQEQFSFRAFF
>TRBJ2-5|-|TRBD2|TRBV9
TGTGCCAGCAGCGTAATAGCGGGAGCAGAGACCCAGTACTTC
CASSVIAGAETQYF
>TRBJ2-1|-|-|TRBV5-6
TGTGCCAGCAGCTCGGGGTACAATGAGCAGTTCTTC
CASSSGYNEQFF
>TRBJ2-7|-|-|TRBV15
TGTGCCACCAGCAGAGAAGGAAACAGGGACCACGAGCAGTACTTC
CATSREGNRDHEQYF
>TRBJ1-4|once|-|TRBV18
TGTGCCAGCTCACCGTTTGGCGGGCCTAAAAATGAAAAACTGTTTTTT
CASSPFGGPKNEKLFF
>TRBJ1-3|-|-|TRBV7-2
TGTGCCAGCAGCTTAGTTGCCAGGGCATCCTCTGGAAACACCATATATTTT
CASSLVARASSGNTIYF
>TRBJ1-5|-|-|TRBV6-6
TGTGCCAGCATCCAGCGATTGAGGAGCCAGCCCCAGCATTTT
CASIQRLRSQPQHF
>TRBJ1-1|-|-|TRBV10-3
TGTGCCATCAGTGTAAACACTGAAGCTTTCTTT
CAISVNTEAFF
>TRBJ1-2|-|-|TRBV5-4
TGTGCCAGCAGCTTGGACAGGTCGATTGGCTACACCTTC
CASSLDRSIGYTF
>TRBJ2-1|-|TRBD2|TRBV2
TGTGCCAGGGGGGGTAAGTTTCCAGCGGGAGGGTACAATGAGCAGTTCTTC
CARGGKFPAGGYNEQFF
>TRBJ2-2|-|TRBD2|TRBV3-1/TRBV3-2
TGTGCCAGCAGCCAAAGGACTAGCGTCACCGGGGAGCTGTTTTTT
CASSQRTSVTGELFF
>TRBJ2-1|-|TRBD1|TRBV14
TGTGCCAGCAGCCAAGGGGACAGGCCTACCCATGAGCAGTTCTTC
CASSQGDRPTHEQFF
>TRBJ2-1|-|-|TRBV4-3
TGCGCCAGCAGCCAAGAAGGTGTAGCGAGAAATGAGCAGTTCTTC
CASSQEGVARNEQFF